A single sample is the source of the 3 T cell receptor beta chains below, sequenced in a study of T-cell memory formation after mild COVID-19. TCRdb used MiXCR to reprocess the 5' RACE reads, holding one entry per CDR3 protein. The profile shows 470,000 or so distinct CDR3 sequences, under 20% of them singletons. The sample was PBMCs or a T cell subset sorted from them (not recorded which). The source of these receptors is a man between 18 and 35 years old who had mild COVID-19 (a few samples of this study predate the infection). Cell type and time point are not known.

To note about this clonotype: A clone one base away is much larger, so this may be a read error. This chain joins TRBV12-3 or TRBV12-4 and TRBJ2-2; D unresolved. This CDR3 is built from 16 residues. V was clipped by 6 bases and J by 5 bases, with 19 bases between them. CDR3 sequence (DNA): TGTGCCAGCAGCCCAACCAGTGCCTTCGGGACCGGGGAGCTGTTTTTT. Translating it yields CASSPTSAFGTGELFF.

The genes are TRBV24-1 and TRBJ1-1; 7 nucleotides agree with TRBD1. The V and J ends lost 4 bases and 3 bases, in that order; junction bases with no gene match: 4. The CDR3 totals 14 residues. Germline V gene sequence: CDR1 KGHDR, CDR2 SFDVKD. The chain's CDR3 is CATSELDRDTEAFF. The DNA of the CDR3 is TGTGCCACCAGTGAGCTAGACAGGGACACTGAAGCTTTCTTT.

This clonotype was counted many times. The chain uses TRBV6-4 and TRBJ2-1, with 7 bases aligning to TRBD2. Losses at the gene ends were 3 bases for V and 9 bases for J; bases not matched to a gene: 5. The CDR3 has 13 residues. Germline V gives CDR1 MRHNA, CDR2 SNTAGT. CDR3 amino acids: CASSDTSVSEQFF. DNA of the CDR3: TGTGCCAGCAGTGATACTAGCGTTTCTGAGCAGTTCTTC.